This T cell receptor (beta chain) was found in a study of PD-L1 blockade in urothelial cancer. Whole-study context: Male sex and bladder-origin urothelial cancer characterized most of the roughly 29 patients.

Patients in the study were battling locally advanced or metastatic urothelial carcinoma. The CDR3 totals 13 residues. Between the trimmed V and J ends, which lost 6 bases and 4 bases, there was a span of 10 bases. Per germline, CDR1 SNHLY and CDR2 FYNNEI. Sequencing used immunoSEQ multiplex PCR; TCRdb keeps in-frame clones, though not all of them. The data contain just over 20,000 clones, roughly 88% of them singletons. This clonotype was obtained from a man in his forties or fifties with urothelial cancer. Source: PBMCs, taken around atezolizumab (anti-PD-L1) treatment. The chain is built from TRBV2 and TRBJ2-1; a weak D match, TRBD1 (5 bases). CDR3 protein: CASRDTAYNEQFF. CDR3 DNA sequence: TGTGCCAGCAGGGACACAGCTTACAATGAGCAGTTCTTC.